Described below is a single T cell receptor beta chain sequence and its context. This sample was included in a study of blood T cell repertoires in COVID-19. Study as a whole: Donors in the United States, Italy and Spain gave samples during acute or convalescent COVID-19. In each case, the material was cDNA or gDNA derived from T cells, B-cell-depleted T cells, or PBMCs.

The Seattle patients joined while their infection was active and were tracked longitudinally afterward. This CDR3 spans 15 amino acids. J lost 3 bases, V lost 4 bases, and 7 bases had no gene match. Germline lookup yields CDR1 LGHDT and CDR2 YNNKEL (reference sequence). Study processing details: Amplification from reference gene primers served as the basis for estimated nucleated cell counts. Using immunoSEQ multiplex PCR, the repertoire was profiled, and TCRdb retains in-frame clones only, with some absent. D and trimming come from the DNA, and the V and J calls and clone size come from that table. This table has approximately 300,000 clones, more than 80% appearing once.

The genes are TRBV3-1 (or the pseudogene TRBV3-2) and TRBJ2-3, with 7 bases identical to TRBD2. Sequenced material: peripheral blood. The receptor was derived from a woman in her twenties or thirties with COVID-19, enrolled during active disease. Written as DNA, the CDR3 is TGTGCCAGCAGCCGGACGGGGGGAGGGACAGATACGCAGTATTTT. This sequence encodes CASSRTGGGTDTQYF.